This T cell receptor beta chain was retrieved from a study of regulatory T cells in long-lasting Graves disease. Described time point: persistent/refractory GD, antithyroid drugs over 5 years with positive TRAb. PBMCs provided the RNA from which the TCR library was made. EDTA tubes received about 8.2 milliliters of drawn peripheral blood. CDR3 regions were amplified by Arm-PCR using iRepertoire HTBI primers to build TCR beta libraries. Using its own MiXCR run on the multiplex PCR reads, TCRdb lists one record per CDR3 protein. The sample consists of approximately 400,000 distinct CDR3 sequences, approximately 25% of them appearing once. V lost 1 base to trimming and J lost 2 bases; unmatched junction nucleotides: 6. This CDR3 has 15 amino acids. Germline CDR1 and CDR2: SQVTM and ANQGSEA.

The chain employs TRBV29-1 and TRBJ2-7; TRBD2 agrees at 9 bases. The TCR comes from a woman in her forties with Graves disease. Sequencing used peripheral blood mononuclear cells (PBMCs), obtained when the disease was refractory, from a patient treated with antithyroid drugs. In DNA form, the CDR3 reads TGCAGCGTTGAAGGTCTAGCGGGACGACCCTACGAGCAGTACTTC. Translation gives CSVEGLAGRPYEQYF.